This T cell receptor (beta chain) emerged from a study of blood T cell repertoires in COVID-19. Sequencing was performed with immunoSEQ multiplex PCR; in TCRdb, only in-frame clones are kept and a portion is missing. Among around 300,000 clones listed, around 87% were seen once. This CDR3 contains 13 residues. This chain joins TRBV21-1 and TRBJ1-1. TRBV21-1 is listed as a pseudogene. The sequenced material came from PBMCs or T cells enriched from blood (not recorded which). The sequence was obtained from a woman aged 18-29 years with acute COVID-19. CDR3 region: CASSKRRGTEAFF. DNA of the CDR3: TGTGCCAGCAGCAAACGGAGGGGCACTGAAGCTTTCTTT.